The T cell receptor (beta chain) under discussion was sequenced for a study of T cell responses to AZD1222 COVID-19 vaccine. The repertoire was sequenced with immunoSEQ multiplex PCR; TCRdb's copy has only in-frame clones and lacks some. Of 95,000 to 150,000 clones listed, 92% are singletons. As for this clone: The target antigen is unknown.

Overall study results and limits: Spike regions recognized by vaccine-associated CD4 TCRs spanned the protein, led by 160-218 and 743-854. Among spike-specific TCRs, nearly half reportedly target unmutated variant regions.

This CDR3 spans 15 amino acids. J lost 4 bases, V lost 4 bases, and 7 bases had no gene match. Germline V gene lookup returns CDR1 SGHRS and CDR2 YFSETQ. Sequenced here: peripheral blood, sampled on day 0 of AZD1222 vaccination. This sequence originates from an adult in good health. V usage is TRBV5-1 and J usage is TRBJ1-1; 10 bases map to TRBD1. Here the CDR3 reads CASSRDRGVGTEAFF. The CDR3 region has the DNA TGCGCCAGCAGCCGGGACAGGGGAGTCGGCACTGAAGCTTTCTTT. The variable domain in full, with the rest retrieved from reference TRBV5-1 and TRBJ1-1, is KAGVTQTPRYLIKTRGQQVTLSCSPISGHRSVSWYQQTPGQGLQFLFEYFSETQRNKGNFPGRFSGRQFSNSRSEMNVSTLELGDSALYLCASSRDRGVGTEAFFGQGTRLTVV.